The next 20 T cell receptor beta chains were all read from a single sample in a study of blood T cell repertoires in COVID-19. This table comes from immunoSEQ multiplex PCR, and its TCRdb copy is limited to in-frame clones, with some not included. The sample yields about 100,000 clones, approximately 86% seen once. The sequenced sample was peripheral blood. The receptors shown here come from a man aged 45-65 years with active or convalescent COVID-19.

The rearrangement joins TRBV30 to TRBJ2-3, with D possibly TRBD1 on 6 matching bases. The CDR3 covers 13 residues. Germline CDR1 is GTSNPN and CDR2 is SVGIG (reference sequence). V was pared by 0 bases and J by 11 bases, with 15 bases between. CDR3 nucleotide sequence: TGTGCCTGGAGTGTACTTACAGGGTTAAAGCAGTATTTT. It is translated as CAWSVLTGLKQYF.

The chain has TRBV28 and TRBJ2-5; TRBD1 aligns across 7 bases. CDR3 length equals 14 residues. Germline CDR1 is MDHEN and CDR2 is SYDVKM. Trimming removed 7 bases from V and 2 bases from J; junction bases left unmatched: 7. CDR3 region: CASIVRGQQETQYF. The CDR3 DNA follows: TGTGCCAGCATAGTCAGGGGACAGCAAGAGACCCAGTACTTC.

The V gene is TRBV9, the J gene TRBJ2-1; D may be TRBD2 (6 bases). The ends were cut back, 5 bases at V and 0 bases at J, with 12 bases in the middle. This CDR3 contains 15 residues. In germline, CDR1 is SGDLS, CDR2 YYNGEE. The CDR3 here is CASSADGSSYNEQFF. CDR3 in DNA: TGTGCCAGCAGTGCGGACGGGAGCTCCTACAATGAGCAGTTCTTC. Full variable domain (outside the CDR3, taken from reference TRBV9 and TRBJ2-1): DSGVTQTPKHLITATGQRVTLRCSPRSGDLSVYWYQQSLDQGLQFLIQYYNGEERAKGNILERFSAQQFPDLHSELNLSSLELGDSALYFCASSADGSSYNEQFFGPGTRLTVL.

The chain is built from TRBV27 and TRBJ2-1; D gene ambiguous. CDR1 and CDR2 (germline): MNHEY, SMNVEV (reference sequence). Trimming pared 4 bases from V and 4 bases from J, leaving 8 bases between. CDR3 length: 13 amino acids. The DNA of the CDR3 is TGTGCCAGCAGTTCCTCCCTTTACAATGAGCAGTTCTTC. This sequence encodes CASSSSLYNEQFF.

The V gene is TRBV29-1, the J gene TRBJ1-2; TRBD1 aligns across 8 bases. The CDR3 extends over 13 amino acids. CDR1 is SQVTM, CDR2 ANQGSEA, per germline. J lost 5 bases, V lost 2 bases, and 4 bases had no gene match. The CDR3 here is CSVEPGTGYGYTF. Here the CDR3 DNA reads TGCAGCGTTGAACCCGGGACAGGATATGGCTACACCTTC.

The chain carries TRBV4-2 and TRBJ2-2, with 7 positions matching TRBD2. Per the germline V gene, CDR1 is LGHNA and CDR2 is YNFKEQ. The CDR3 length is 18 residues. With 1 base clipped from V and 1 base from J, the junction kept 9 bases outside the gene matches. The CDR3 here is CASSQGNSGPRNTGELFF. The CDR3 DNA is TGTGCCAGCAGCCAAGGTAATAGCGGGCCTCGGAACACCGGGGAGCTGTTTTTT.

V usage is TRBV24-1 and J usage is TRBJ2-2; maybe TRBD2 (5 bases). V gave up 5 bases and J gave up 5 bases, with 11 bases separating them. CDR1 and CDR2 from the germline V gene are KGHDR and SFDVKD. This CDR3 is built from 14 residues. CDR3 DNA sequence: TGTGCCACCAGTGCTCTCAGAGGGACCGGGGAGCTGTTTTTT. This sequence encodes CATSALRGTGELFF.

J is TRBJ2-1 and V is TRBV15, with D possibly matching TRBD2 (6 bases). The CDR3 is 15 amino acids. The germline CDR1 and CDR2 sequences are LNHNV and YYDKDF (reference sequence). Trimming left V 0 bases short and J 5 bases short, with 11 bases between. CDR3 sequence reads: CATSRERSGDNEQFF. The CDR3 region has the DNA TGTGCCACCAGCAGAGAAAGGTCGGGGGACAATGAGCAGTTCTTC.

The chain recombines TRBV14 with TRBJ2-1; D perhaps matches TRBD2 (6 bases). This CDR3 has 14 residues. Trimming left V 4 bases short and J 2 bases short, with 9 bases between. Germline CDR1 reads SGHDN; CDR2 reads FVKESK. In nucleotides, the CDR3 is TGTGCCAGCAGCCGGGACTCAACCTACAATGAGCAGTTCTTC. Its protein product is CASSRDSTYNEQFF.

The chain is built from TRBV6-5 and TRBJ1-2, with TRBD1 as a possible D gene (5 bases). CDR3 length: 13 amino acids. The germline gives CDR1 MNHEY, CDR2 SVGAGI. Trimming cost V 7 bases and J 12 bases, with 21 bases left between them. For the CDR3, the DNA is TGTGCCAGCACCGCCGGGCAGGGTGGTCGCCACACCTTC. This translates into CASTAGQGGRHTF.

CDR3 DNA sequence: TGTGCCAGCTCACCGTGGAGGCTGCCCTACAATGAGCAGTTCTTC. Protein product: CASSPWRLPYNEQFF. The J gene is TRBJ2-1, the V gene TRBV18, with D tentatively TRBD2 (5 bases). There are 15 residues in the CDR3. Trimming took 3 bases from V and 2 from J, leaving 11 bases between them. CDR1 KGHSH and CDR2 LQKENI come from the germline V gene. Combining the CDR3 with reference TRBV18 and TRBJ2-1 gives the whole variable domain NAGVMQNPRHLVRRRGQEARLRCSPMKGHSHVYWYRQLPEEGLKFMVYLQKENIIDESGMPKERFSAEFPKEGPSILRIQQVVRGDSAAYFCASSPWRLPYNEQFFGPGTRLTVL.

In this sample, this clone turned up once. The rearrangement joins TRBV6-5 to TRBJ1-1; 8 positions agree with TRBD1. The CDR3 contains 15 residues. Trimming cost V 8 bases and J 4 bases; bases outside gene matches: 12. Per the germline V gene, CDR1 is MNHEY and CDR2 is SVGAGI. The CDR3 spells CASLGRGLYGTEAFF. The CDR3 DNA sequence: TGTGCCAGCCTCGGCAGGGGGCTTTATGGCACTGAAGCTTTCTTT.

This sequence joins TRBV3-1 (or the pseudogene TRBV3-2) and TRBJ2-3; 7 bases match TRBD2. There are 12 residues in the CDR3. V lost 4 bases to trimming and J lost 8 bases; unmatched junction nucleotides: 3. Per germline, CDR1 LGHDT and CDR2 YNNKEL (reference sequence). The CDR3 nucleotides are TGTGCCAGCAGCCGGACTAGTGGTACGCAGTATTTT. The encoded protein is CASSRTSGTQYF.

V gene TRBV6-5 combines with J gene TRBJ2-5, with a tentative D call TRBD1 (5 bases). Germline V gene lookup returns CDR1 MNHEY and CDR2 SVGAGI. V lost 5 bases and J lost 2, with 15 bases in between. The CDR3 length is 15 residues. For the CDR3, the DNA is TGTGCCAGCAGTCCCCCGGACGGACATCAAGAGACCCAGTACTTC. It specifies CASSPPDGHQETQYF.

The chain has TRBV19 and TRBJ1-6; the match to TRBD1 covers 7 bases. Germline values: CDR1 LNHDA, CDR2 SQIVND (reference sequence). Losses at the gene ends were 4 bases for V and 6 bases for J; bases not matched to a gene: 9. The CDR3 totals 16 residues. This CDR3 reads CASSNTGVVGNSPLHF. For the CDR3, the DNA is TGTGCCAGTAGTAACACAGGGGTGGTCGGTAATTCACCCCTCCACTTT.

The chain joins TRBV3-1 (or the pseudogene TRBV3-2) to TRBJ2-1; 8 positions agree with TRBD1. The CDR3 is 18 amino acids. Trimming at V came to 0 bases and at J to 3 bases, leaving 10 bases not matched to a gene. Germline CDR1 and CDR2: LGHDT and YNNKEL (reference sequence). CDR3 in amino acids: CASSQDSGGRLDYNEQFF. CDR3 DNA: TGTGCCAGCAGCCAAGATTCAGGGGGCAGGTTGGACTACAATGAGCAGTTCTTC.

The chain's CDR3 is CATSGELVRTGVSYEQYV. CDR3 nucleotides: TGTGCCACCAGCGGAGAGCTTGTTAGGACAGGGGTTTCCTACGAGCAGTACGTC. The J gene is TRBJ2-7, the V gene TRBV15, with TRBD1 matching over 9 bases. The germline CDR1 and CDR2 sequences are LNHNV and YYDKDF (reference sequence). The CDR3 covers 18 residues.

This chain connects TRBV25-1 to TRBJ1-4, with 8 bases lining up with TRBD1. CDR1 MGHDK and CDR2 SYGVNS come from the germline V gene. The CDR3 contains 13 residues. The ends lost 5 bases at V and 10 bases at J; junction bases unmatched: 6. In DNA, the CDR3 is TGTGCCAGCAGTCCGCAGGGGGCTCTAAAACTGTTTTTT. Its protein is CASSPQGALKLFF. Filled out from reference TRBV25-1 and TRBJ1-4, the complete variable domain reads EADIYQTPRYLVIGTGKKITLECSQTMGHDKMYWYQQDPGMELHLIHYSYGVNSTEKGDLSSESTVSRIRTEHFPLTLESARPSHTSQYLCASSPQGALKLFFGSGTQLSVL.

The chain couples TRBV7-9 to TRBJ1-2, with 9 bases that match TRBD1. V lost 8 bases to trimming and J lost 1 base; unmatched junction nucleotides: 14. The CDR3 has 17 residues. CDR1 is SEHNR and CDR2 is FQNEAQ in the germline V gene (reference sequence). CDR3 DNA: TGTGCCAGCGGCCGGGACAGGGTTCCCCCTCTTAACTATGGCTACACCTTC. Amino acid sequence: CASGRDRVPPLNYGYTF.

In DNA, the CDR3 is TGTGCCAGCAGTCTTCTTACGTTCCGGGACAGGGGGCGAGATGGCTACACCTTC. Translation gives CASSLLTFRDRGRDGYTF. The chain employs TRBV28 and TRBJ1-2; TRBD1 agrees at 12 bases. This CDR3 is 18 amino acids long. From germline, CDR1 is MDHEN and CDR2 SYDVKM. With V trimmed by 5 bases and J by 6 bases, 16 bases remained unmatched.